A selection of T cell receptor beta chains follows, all from one sample in a study of CD8+CD57+ T cells in acquired aplastic anemia. MiXCR, applied by TCRdb to the reads, yields one record per CDR3 protein. The table shows under 500,000 distinct CDR3 sequences, with approximately 32% occurring only once. Sequenced sample: sorted CD4+, CD8+, or CD8+CD57+ T cells (not recorded which) from PBMCs. The source is a human donor with aplastic anemia. Both conserved end residues are part of each CDR3. The D gene is left open where the match is weak. Size tells how often a clone was seen (once, few, many) or the class of an expanded clone, and some rows leave it out.

abundance	j_gene	v_gene	d_gene	CDR3aa	CDR3nt
-	TRBJ2-4	TRBV20-1	TRBD2	CSARAGGKNIQYF	TGCAGTGCTAGAGCGGGGGGCAAAAACATTCAGTACTTC
many	TRBJ2-2	TRBV24-1	-	CATRWGDTGELFF	TGTGCCACCCGATGGGGAGACACCGGGGAGCTGTTTTTT
-	TRBJ2-1	TRBV5-1	-	CASSRRAIYVHDEQFF	TGCGCCAGCAGCCGTCGTGCGATATACGTTCACGATGAGCAGTTCTTC
few	TRBJ2-3	TRBV5-1	-	CASSLEGIVRTDTQYF	TGCGCCAGCAGCTTGGAGGGTATCGTACGCACAGATACGCAGTATTTT
few	TRBJ1-4	TRBV6-1	TRBD1	CASSAKQGATEKLFF	TGTGCCAGCAGTGCCAAACAGGGGGCCACTGAAAAACTGTTTTTT
many	TRBJ2-1	TRBV29-1	-	CSVDSDKSSYNEQFF	TGCAGCGTTGACTCGGACAAGAGCTCCTACAATGAGCAGTTCTTC
few	TRBJ2-6	TRBV20-1	-	CSARDFEGPQSSGANVLTF	TGCAGTGCTAGAGATTTCGAGGGTCCGCAAAGCTCTGGGGCCAACGTCCTGACTTTC
-	TRBJ2-4	TRBV27	-	CASSLSWGKNIQYF	TGTGCCAGCAGTTTATCGTGGGGGAAAAACATTCAGTACTTC
-	TRBJ1-1	TRBV12-3/TRBV12-4	-	CASTAGGFGTEAFF	TGTGCCAGCACCGCTGGGGGATTTGGCACTGAAGCTTTCTTT
-	TRBJ1-2	TRBV6-1	TRBD1	CASKALVEQGNSYTF	TGTGCCAGCAAGGCCTTGGTTGAACAGGGGAACAGCTACACCTTC
-	TRBJ1-2	TRBV6-1	TRBD1	CATRWTGDDVSYTF	TGTGCCACCAGATGGACAGGGGACGATGTTAGCTACACCTTC
-	TRBJ1-2	TRBV7-3	-	CASSRLSGYTF	TGTGCCAGCAGCCGTCTGAGCGGCTACACCTTC
once	TRBJ2-2	TRBV20-1	TRBD2	CSARDGGLATGELFF	TGCAGTGCTAGAGATGGGGGACTAGCCACCGGGGAGCTGTTTTTT
many	TRBJ1-1	TRBV19	-	CASSIGTGLDTEAFF	TGTGCCAGTAGTATTGGGACGGGGTTAGACACTGAAGCTTTCTTT
few	TRBJ1-1	TRBV20-1	-	CSASRTTGNTEAFF	TGCAGTGCTAGCAGAACTACAGGGAACACTGAAGCTTTCTTT
many	TRBJ1-1	TRBV25-1	TRBD1	CASSWGQKTPSEAFF	TGTGCCAGCTCATGGGGACAGAAAACTCCCTCTGAAGCTTTCTTT
-	TRBJ2-4	TRBV20-1	TRBD1	CSANPGQGAKNIQYF	TGCAGTGCTAATCCGGGACAGGGGGCCAAAAACATTCAGTACTTC
-	TRBJ1-2	TRBV4-2	-	CASSHKSQGTYYGYTF	TGTGCCAGCAGCCACAAAAGCCAGGGTACTTACTATGGCTACACCTTC